This TCR beta chain stems from a study of human T cells and chemical hapten exposure. This clonotype has at least ten counts. Time point described: patch test 2, 6 weeks after DPC sensitization. Noted treatment: therapeutic diphenylcyclopropenone sensitization with weekly scalp DPC. TCRdb re-derived calls from the RACE reads in MiXCR, one entry per CDR3 protein. The repertoire has approximately 84,000 distinct CDR3 sequences, roughly 11% of them found once; the top ten carry roughly 1.4%. Germline CDR1 reads MNHEY; CDR2 reads SVGEGT. This CDR3 spans 14 amino acids. J was trimmed by 9 bases and V by 6 bases; bases with no gene match: 11.

The sample in question was whole blood, obtained in connection with sensitization to the hapten diphenylcyclopropenone (DPC). The sequence was obtained from a man aged 18 to 30 with alopecia areata. Some clones in this sample may be carry-over from other donors' samples. The chain recombines TRBV6-2 or TRBV6-3 with TRBJ2-1; the match to TRBD2 covers 7 bases. The CDR3 loop reads CASRGKTSPSEQFF. In DNA, the CDR3 is TGTGCCAGCAGAGGGAAGACTAGCCCGAGTGAGCAGTTCTTC.